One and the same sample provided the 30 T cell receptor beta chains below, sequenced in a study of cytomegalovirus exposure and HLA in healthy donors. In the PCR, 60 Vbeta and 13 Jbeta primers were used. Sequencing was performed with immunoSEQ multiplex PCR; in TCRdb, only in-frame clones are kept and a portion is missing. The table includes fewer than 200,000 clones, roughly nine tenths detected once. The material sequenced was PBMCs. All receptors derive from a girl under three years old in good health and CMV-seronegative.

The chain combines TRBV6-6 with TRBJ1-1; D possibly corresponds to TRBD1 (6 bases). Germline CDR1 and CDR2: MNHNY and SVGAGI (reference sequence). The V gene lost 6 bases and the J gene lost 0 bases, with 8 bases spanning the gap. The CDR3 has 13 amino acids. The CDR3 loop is CASRDSMNTEAFF. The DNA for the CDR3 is TGTGCCAGCAGGGACAGTATGAACACTGAAGCTTTCTTT.

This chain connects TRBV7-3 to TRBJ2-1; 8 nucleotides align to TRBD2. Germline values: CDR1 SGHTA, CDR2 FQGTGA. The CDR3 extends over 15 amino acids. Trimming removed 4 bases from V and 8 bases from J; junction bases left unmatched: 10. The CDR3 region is CASSSGLEGLDEQFF. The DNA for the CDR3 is TGTGCCAGCAGCTCGGGACTAGAAGGATTAGATGAGCAGTTCTTC.

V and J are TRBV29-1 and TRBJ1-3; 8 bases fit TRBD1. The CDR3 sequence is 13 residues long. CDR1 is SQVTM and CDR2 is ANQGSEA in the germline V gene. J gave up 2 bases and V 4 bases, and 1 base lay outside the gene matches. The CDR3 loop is CSVVQGAGNTIYF. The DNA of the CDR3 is TGCAGCGTTGTACAGGGGGCTGGAAACACCATATATTTT.

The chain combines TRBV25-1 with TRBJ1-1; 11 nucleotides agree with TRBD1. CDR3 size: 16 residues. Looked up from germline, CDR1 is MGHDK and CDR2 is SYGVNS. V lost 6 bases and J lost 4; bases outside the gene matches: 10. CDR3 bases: TGTGCCAGCAGGGACAGGGGGCAGACGTCTGGCACTGAAGCTTTCTTT. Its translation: CASRDRGQTSGTEAFF.

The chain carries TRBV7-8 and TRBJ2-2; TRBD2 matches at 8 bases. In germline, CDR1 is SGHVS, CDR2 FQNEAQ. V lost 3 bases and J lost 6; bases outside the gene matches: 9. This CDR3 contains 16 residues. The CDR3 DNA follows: TGTGCCAGCAGCTTTCCCCAGGGCGGGGGGCCCGGGGAGCTGTTTTTT. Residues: CASSFPQGGGPGELFF.

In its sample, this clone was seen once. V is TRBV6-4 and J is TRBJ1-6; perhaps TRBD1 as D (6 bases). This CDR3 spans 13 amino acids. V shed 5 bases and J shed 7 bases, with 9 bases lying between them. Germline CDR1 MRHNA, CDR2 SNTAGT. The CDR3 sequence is CASSSQGNSPLHF. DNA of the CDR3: TGTGCCAGCAGTTCTCAGGGGAATTCACCCCTCCACTTT.

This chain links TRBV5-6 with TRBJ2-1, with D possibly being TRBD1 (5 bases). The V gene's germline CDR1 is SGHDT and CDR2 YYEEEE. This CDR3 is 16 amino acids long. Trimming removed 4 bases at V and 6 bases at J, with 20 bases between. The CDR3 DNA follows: TGTGCCAGCAGCCAGGCTACAGGTGGCGAGATCAATGAGCAGTTCTTC. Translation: CASSQATGGEINEQFF.

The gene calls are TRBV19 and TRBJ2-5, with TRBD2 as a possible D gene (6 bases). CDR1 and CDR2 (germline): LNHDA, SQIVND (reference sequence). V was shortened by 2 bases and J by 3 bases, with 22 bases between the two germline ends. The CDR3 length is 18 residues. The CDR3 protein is CASSIRLNPVGGKETQYF. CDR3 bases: TGTGCCAGTAGTATACGACTAAATCCTGTCGGGGGAAAAGAGACCCAGTACTTC.

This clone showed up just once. This chain's CDR3 is CASSIGTNYEQYF. CDR3 DNA: TGTGCCAGTAGTATCGGGACTAACTACGAGCAGTACTTC. The rearrangement links TRBV19 to TRBJ2-7; 7 bases align to TRBD2. The CDR3 spans 13 residues. The V segment lost 3 bases and the J segment 3 bases; nucleotides outside the gene matches: 2. Germline assignment: CDR1 LNHDA and CDR2 SQIVND (reference sequence). The full variable domain, in which reference TRBV19 and TRBJ2-7 provide the parts outside the CDR3, is DGGITQSPKYLFRKEGQNVTLSCEQNLNHDAMYWYRQDPGQGLRLIYYSQIVNDFQKGDIAEGYSVSREKKESFPLTVTSAQKNPTAFYLCASSIGTNYEQYFGPGTRLTVT.

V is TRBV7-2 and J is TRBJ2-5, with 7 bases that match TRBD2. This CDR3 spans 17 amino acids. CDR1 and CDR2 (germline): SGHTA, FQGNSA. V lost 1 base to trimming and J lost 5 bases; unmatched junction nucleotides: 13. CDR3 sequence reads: CASSLVRAGVWAETQYF. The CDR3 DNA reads TGTGCCAGCAGCTTAGTTCGGGCGGGAGTCTGGGCGGAGACCCAGTACTTC.

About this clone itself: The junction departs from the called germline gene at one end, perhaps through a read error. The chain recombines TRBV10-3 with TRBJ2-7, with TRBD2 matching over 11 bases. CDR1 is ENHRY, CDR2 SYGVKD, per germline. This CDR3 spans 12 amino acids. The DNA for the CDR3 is TGTGCCATCAGTGAGCTGACTAGCGGGGCGATCTTC. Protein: CAISELTSGAIF.

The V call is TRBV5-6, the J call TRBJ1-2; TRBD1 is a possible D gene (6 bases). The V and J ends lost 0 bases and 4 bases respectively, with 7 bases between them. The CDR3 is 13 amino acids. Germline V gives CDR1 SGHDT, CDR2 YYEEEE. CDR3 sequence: CASSLDRVYGYTF. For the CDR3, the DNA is TGTGCCAGCAGCTTGGACAGGGTCTATGGCTACACCTTC.

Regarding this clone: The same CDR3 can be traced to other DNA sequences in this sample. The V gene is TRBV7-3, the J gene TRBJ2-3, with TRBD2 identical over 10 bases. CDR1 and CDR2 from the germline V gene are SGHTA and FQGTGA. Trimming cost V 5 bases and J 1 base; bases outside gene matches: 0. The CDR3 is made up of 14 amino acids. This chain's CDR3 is CASSLAGGTDTQYF. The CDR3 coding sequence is TGTGCCAGCAGCCTAGCGGGGGGCACAGATACGCAGTATTTT.

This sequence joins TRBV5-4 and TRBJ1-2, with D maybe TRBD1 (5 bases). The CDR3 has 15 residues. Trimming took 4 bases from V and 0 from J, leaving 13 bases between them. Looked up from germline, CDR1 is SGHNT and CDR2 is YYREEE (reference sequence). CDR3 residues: CASSRKDTANYGYTF. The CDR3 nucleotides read TGTGCCAGCAGCAGAAAGGACACAGCTAACTATGGCTACACCTTC.

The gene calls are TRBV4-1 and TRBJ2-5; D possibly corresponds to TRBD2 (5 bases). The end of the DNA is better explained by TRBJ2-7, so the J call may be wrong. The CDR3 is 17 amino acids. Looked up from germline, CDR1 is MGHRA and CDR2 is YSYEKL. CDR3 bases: TGCGCCAGCAGCCAAGATGAGAGCGGCGGGTCTCGCTACGAGCAGTACTTC. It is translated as CASSQDESGGSRYEQYF.

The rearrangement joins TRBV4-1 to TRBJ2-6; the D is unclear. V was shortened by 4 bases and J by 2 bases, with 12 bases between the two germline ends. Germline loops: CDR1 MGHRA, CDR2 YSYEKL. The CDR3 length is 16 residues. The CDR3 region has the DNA TGCGCCAGCAGCCCCAAACTTCAAGCTGGGGCCAACGTCCTGACTTTC. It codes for CASSPKLQAGANVLTF.

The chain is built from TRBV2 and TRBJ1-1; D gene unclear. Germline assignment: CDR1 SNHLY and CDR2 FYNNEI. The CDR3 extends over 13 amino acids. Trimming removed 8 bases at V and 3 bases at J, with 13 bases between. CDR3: CASLVGEDTEAFF. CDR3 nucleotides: TGTGCCAGCCTTGTGGGTGAGGACACTGAAGCTTTCTTT.

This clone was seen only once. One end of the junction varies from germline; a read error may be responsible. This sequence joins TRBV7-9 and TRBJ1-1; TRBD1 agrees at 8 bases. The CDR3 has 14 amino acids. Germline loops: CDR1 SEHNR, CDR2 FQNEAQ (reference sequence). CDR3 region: CSSSWTGLNTEAFF. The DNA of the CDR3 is TGTTCCAGCAGCTGGACAGGGCTGAACACTGAAGCTTTCTTT.

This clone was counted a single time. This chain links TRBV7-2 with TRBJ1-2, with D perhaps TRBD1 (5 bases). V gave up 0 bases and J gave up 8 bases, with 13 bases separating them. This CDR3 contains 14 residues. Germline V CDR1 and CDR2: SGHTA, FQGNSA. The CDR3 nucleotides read TGTGCCAGCAGCTTAGCGGGGGGGTTGTCAGGCTACACCTTC. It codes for CASSLAGGLSGYTF. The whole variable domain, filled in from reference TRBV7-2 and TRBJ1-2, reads GAGVSQSPSNKVTEKGKDVELRCDPISGHTALYWYRQSLGQGLEFLIYFQGNSAPDKSGLPSDRFSAERTGGSVSTLTIQRTQQEDSAVYLCASSLAGGLSGYTFGSGTRLTVV.

The CDR3 region has the DNA TGTGCCAGCAGTTTTGGGCGCGGGGGGGGCTACACCTTC. Protein sequence: CASSFGRGGGYTF. This rearrangement joins TRBV27 to TRBJ1-2, with TRBD1 as a possible D gene (5 bases). The V end lost 3 bases, the J end lost 8 bases, and 13 bases lay between the germline ends. This CDR3 spans 13 amino acids. Germline V gives CDR1 MNHEY, CDR2 SMNVEV (reference sequence).

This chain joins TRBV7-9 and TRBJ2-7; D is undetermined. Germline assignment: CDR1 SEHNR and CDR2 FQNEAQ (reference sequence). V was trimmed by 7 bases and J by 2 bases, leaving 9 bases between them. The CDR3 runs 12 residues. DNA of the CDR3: TGTGCCAGCACCTCCCGGGCCTACGAGCAGTACTTC. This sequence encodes CASTSRAYEQYF.

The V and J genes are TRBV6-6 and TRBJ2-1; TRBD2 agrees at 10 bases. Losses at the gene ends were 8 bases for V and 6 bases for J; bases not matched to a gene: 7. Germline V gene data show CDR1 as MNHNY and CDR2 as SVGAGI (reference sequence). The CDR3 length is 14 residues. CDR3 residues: CASGRTSGGNEQFF. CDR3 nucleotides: TGTGCCAGCGGGAGGACTAGCGGTGGCAATGAGCAGTTCTTC.

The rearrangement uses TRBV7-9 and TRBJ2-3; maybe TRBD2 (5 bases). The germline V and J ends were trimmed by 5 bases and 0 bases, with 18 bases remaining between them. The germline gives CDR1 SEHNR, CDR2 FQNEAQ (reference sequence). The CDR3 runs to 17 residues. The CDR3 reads CASSPALSGGSTDTQYF. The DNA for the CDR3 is TGTGCCAGCAGCCCCGCTTTGAGCGGAGGTAGCACAGATACGCAGTATTTT.

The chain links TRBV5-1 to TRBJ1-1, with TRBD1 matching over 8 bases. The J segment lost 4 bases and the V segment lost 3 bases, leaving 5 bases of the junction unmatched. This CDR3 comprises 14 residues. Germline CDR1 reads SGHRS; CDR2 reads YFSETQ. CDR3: CASSWTTGGTEAFF. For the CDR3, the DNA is TGCGCCAGCAGCTGGACTACAGGGGGCACTGAAGCTTTCTTT.

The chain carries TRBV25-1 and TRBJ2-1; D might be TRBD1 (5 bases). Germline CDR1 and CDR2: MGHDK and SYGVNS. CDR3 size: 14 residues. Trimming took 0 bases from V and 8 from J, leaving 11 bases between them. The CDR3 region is CASSEYSGYDEQFF. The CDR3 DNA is TGTGCCAGCAGTGAATATTCAGGGTACGATGAGCAGTTCTTC.

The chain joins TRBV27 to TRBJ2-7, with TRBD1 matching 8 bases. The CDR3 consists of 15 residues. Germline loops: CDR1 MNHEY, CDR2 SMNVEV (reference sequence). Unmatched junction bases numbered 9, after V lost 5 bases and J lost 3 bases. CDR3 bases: TGTGCCAGCAGTCCCGACAGGGGAGTCTTCTACGAGCAGTACTTC. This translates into CASSPDRGVFYEQYF.

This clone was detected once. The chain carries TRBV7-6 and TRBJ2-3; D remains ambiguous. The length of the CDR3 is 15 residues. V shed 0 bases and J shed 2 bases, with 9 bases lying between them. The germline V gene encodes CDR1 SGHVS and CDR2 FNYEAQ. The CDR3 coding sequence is TGTGCCAGCAGCTTAGCATACGGGTACACAGATACGCAGTATTTT. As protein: CASSLAYGYTDTQYF.

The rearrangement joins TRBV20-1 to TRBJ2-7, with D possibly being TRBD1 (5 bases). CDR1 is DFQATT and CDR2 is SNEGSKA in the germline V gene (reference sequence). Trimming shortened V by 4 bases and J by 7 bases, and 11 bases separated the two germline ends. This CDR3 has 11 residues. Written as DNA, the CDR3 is TGCAGTGCTACGCCATCAGGGGAGCAGTACTTC. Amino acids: CSATPSGEQYF.

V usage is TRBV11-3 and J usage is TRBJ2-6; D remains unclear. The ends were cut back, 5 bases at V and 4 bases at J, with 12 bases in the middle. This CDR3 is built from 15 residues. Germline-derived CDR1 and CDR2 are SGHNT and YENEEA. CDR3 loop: CASSGVGYGANVLTF. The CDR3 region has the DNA TGTGCCAGCAGCGGAGTGGGTTACGGGGCCAACGTCCTGACTTTC.

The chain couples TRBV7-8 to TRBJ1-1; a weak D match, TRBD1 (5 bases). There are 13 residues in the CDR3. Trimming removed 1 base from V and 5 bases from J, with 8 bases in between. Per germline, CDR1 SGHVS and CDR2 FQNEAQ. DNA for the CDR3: TGTGCCAGCAGCTTAGGGGCAGGGACTGAAGCTTTCTTT. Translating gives CASSLGAGTEAFF.